This T cell receptor beta chain derives from a study of a mutant IDH1 vaccine in newly diagnosed glioma. The repertoire was sequenced with immunoSEQ multiplex PCR; TCRdb's copy has only in-frame clones and lacks some. The sample has about 32,000 clones; roughly three quarters are singletons. This clone was seen just once. Its antigen is still unknown. Time point: week 11, during vaccination. Topical imiquimod accompanied each vaccine dose, which consisted of 300 ug of mutant IDH1 20-mer peptide. The CDR3 spans 13 residues. V was clipped by 8 bases and J by 4 bases, with 17 bases between them. Germline V CDR1 and CDR2: GTSNPN, SVGIG (reference sequence).

This specimen was PBMCs, taken from a glioma patient whose treatment included an IDH1 peptide vaccine. The TCR originated in a man between 25 and 39 years old with glioma. V gene TRBV30 combines with J gene TRBJ1-2; tentatively, D is TRBD1 (5 bases). The DNA of the CDR3 is TGTGCCAAAAGCGGGGGGTTCTCCTATGGCTACACCTTC. Translated: CAKSGGFSYGYTF.